These 2 T cell receptor beta chains originate from one sample sequenced in a study of blood T cell repertoires in COVID-19. TCRdb keeps only in-frame clones here, not all; method: immunoSEQ multiplex PCR. The profile shows around 190,000 clones, 70% to 90% of them singletons. What was sequenced was PBMCs or T cells enriched from blood (not recorded which). These receptor sequences come from a woman in her forties in a cohort exposed to, infected with or recovered from COVID-19 (not recorded which).

The gene calls are TRBV12-2 and TRBJ2-5; the table names TRBD1, a call not compared with the DNA. TRBV12-2 is a pseudogene. The length of the CDR3 is 16 residues. CDR3 sequence reads: CASRLELTGGQETQYF. CDR3 coding DNA: TGTGCAAGTCGCTTAGAACTAACAGGGGGCCAAGAGACCCAGTACTTC.

CDR3 bases: TGTGCCAGCAGCCGGCGTCTGAAGGGGCTGTTAGAGACCCAGTACTTC. Protein sequence: CASSRRLKGLLETQYF. The rearrangement links TRBV11-2 to TRBJ2-5, with D perhaps matching TRBD1 (5 bases). This CDR3 contains 16 residues. Germline V gene lookup returns CDR1 SGHAT and CDR2 FQNNGV. V was trimmed by 5 bases and J by 4 bases, leaving 20 bases between them.